Listed here are 23 T cell receptor beta chains from one sample, sequenced in a study of long-term antiretroviral therapy in people with HIV. They ran version v3.0 of the immunoSEQ assay at survey level. Method: immunoSEQ multiplex PCR; TCRdb's copy keeps in-frame clones and lacks some. The table records 15,000 to 20,000 clones, around 84% of them present only once. The sequenced sample was unsorted PBMCs, obtained 0.9 years after starting antiretroviral therapy. All receptors come from a man between 18 and 35 years old with HIV.

This clone has a single count. The V and J genes are TRBV5-1 and TRBJ1-1; 10 bases agree with TRBD1. The V gene end was trimmed by 7 bases and the J gene end by 4 bases; junction bases not matched to a gene: 4. The CDR3 runs 13 residues. The germline CDR1 and CDR2 sequences are SGHRS and YFSETQ. CDR3 amino acids: CASGTGDRTEAFF. For the CDR3, the DNA is TGCGCCAGCGGGACAGGGGATCGCACTGAAGCTTTCTTT.

The gene calls are TRBV7-9 and TRBJ1-5; no clear D. This CDR3 has 15 amino acids. V was pared by 5 bases and J by 4 bases, with 15 bases between. Germline V gene data show CDR1 as SEHNR and CDR2 as FQNEAQ (reference sequence). CDR3 sequence reads: CASSTAGRGNQPQHF. CDR3 in DNA: TGTGCCAGCAGCACGGCTGGCCGAGGGAATCAGCCCCAGCATTTT.

The chain has TRBV7-9 and TRBJ1-2; 7 bases agree with TRBD1. Looked up from germline, CDR1 is SEHNR and CDR2 is FQNEAQ (reference sequence). CDR3 size: 13 residues. V lost 5 bases to trimming and J lost 4 bases; unmatched junction nucleotides: 4. This chain's CDR3 is CASSPQGFYGYTF. CDR3 coding DNA: TGTGCCAGCAGCCCACAGGGGTTCTATGGCTACACCTTC. Together with reference TRBV7-9 and TRBJ1-2, the CDR3 gives the full variable domain: DTGVSQNPRHKITKRGQNVTFRCDPISEHNRLYWYRQTLGQGPEFLTYFQNEAQLEKSRLLSDRFSAERPKGSFSTLEIQRTEQGDSAMYLCASSPQGFYGYTFGSGTRLTVV.

The chain employs TRBV5-6 and TRBJ1-1, with TRBD1 matching over 12 bases. Germline-derived CDR1 and CDR2 are SGHDT and YYEEEE. This CDR3 is 16 amino acids long. V shed 6 bases, J shed 1 base, and the junction held 7 bases outside the gene matches. DNA of the CDR3: TGTGCCAGCAAACCGGGACAGGGGGCCCGGAACACTGAAGCTTTCTTT. The encoded protein is CASKPGQGARNTEAFF. Full variable domain (remainder filled in from reference TRBV5-6 and TRBJ1-1): DAGVTQSPTHLIKTRGQQVTLRCSPKSGHDTVSWYQQALGQGPQFIFQYYEEEERQRGNFPDRFSGHQFPNYSSELNVNALLLGDSALYLCASKPGQGARNTEAFFGQGTRLTVV.

This chain links TRBV6-5 with TRBJ1-1, with D possibly matching TRBD1 (6 bases). Germline CDR1 reads MNHEY; CDR2 reads SVGAGI. V was cut by 8 bases and J by 2 bases, with 12 bases left in between. This CDR3 region has 13 residues. The CDR3 loop reads CASQIGTNTEAFF. The CDR3 DNA sequence: TGTGCCAGCCAGATCGGGACAAACACTGAAGCTTTCTTT.

The V call is TRBV5-6, the J call TRBJ1-6, with 8 positions matching TRBD1. With 0 bases clipped from V and 10 bases from J, the junction kept 6 bases outside the gene matches. The CDR3 consists of 15 residues. Germline assignment: CDR1 SGHDT and CDR2 YYEEEE. This CDR3 reads CASSLAEDRVSPLHF. In nucleotides, the CDR3 is TGTGCCAGCAGCTTGGCCGAGGACAGGGTCTCACCCCTCCACTTT.

V and J are TRBV5-8 and TRBJ2-5; 12 bases align to TRBD1. V gave up 1 base and J gave up 5 bases; unmatched junction bases: 9. CDR3 length equals 17 residues. Per the germline V gene, CDR1 is SGHTS and CDR2 is YDEGEE. CDR3 loop: CASSLPGTGGRLETQYF. The CDR3 DNA reads as TGTGCCAGCAGCTTGCCCGGGACAGGGGGCAGGTTGGAGACCCAGTACTTC. The full variable domain, completed using reference TRBV5-8 and TRBJ2-5, is EAGVTQSPTHLIKTRGQQATLRCSPISGHTSVYWYQQALGLGLQFLLWYDEGEERNRGNFPPRFSGRQFPNYSSELNVNALELEDSALYLCASSLPGTGGRLETQYFGPGTRLLVL.

The CDR3 nucleotides read TGCGCCAGCAGCATAAGACCACCGGGACATCGAGCAACTAATGAAAAACTGTTTTTT. Residues: CASSIRPPGHRATNEKLFF. The J gene is TRBJ1-4, the V gene TRBV5-1; D is possibly TRBD1 (6 bases). V gave up 4 bases and J gave up 0 bases, with 22 bases separating them. CDR3 length equals 19 residues. Looked up from germline, CDR1 is SGHRS and CDR2 is YFSETQ.

The chain joins TRBV28 to TRBJ2-4; D possibly corresponds to TRBD2 (5 bases). This CDR3 contains 17 residues. Looked up from germline, CDR1 is MDHEN and CDR2 is SYDVKM. Trimming pared 4 bases from V and 4 bases from J, leaving 20 bases between. CDR3 in amino acids: CASSSTTRRREKNIQYF. The DNA for the CDR3 is TGTGCCAGCAGTTCCACGACCAGGAGGCGAGAGAAAAACATTCAGTACTTC.

About this clone itself: The sample carries other DNA sequences with the same CDR3. V and J are TRBV5-1 and TRBJ1-2, with D possibly matching TRBD1 (5 bases). V was trimmed by 0 bases and J by 0 bases, leaving 9 bases between them. The CDR3 is 15 residues long. Germline CDR1 reads SGHRS; CDR2 reads YFSETQ. The CDR3: CASSLDRTPNYGYTF. As DNA, the CDR3 is TGCGCCAGCAGCTTGGATAGGACACCTAACTATGGCTACACCTTC.

This rearrangement joins TRBV30 to TRBJ2-5; maybe TRBD2 (5 bases). Germline CDR1 GTSNPN, CDR2 SVGIG (reference sequence). The V gene lost 2 bases and the J gene lost 3 bases, with 13 bases spanning the gap. CDR3 length: 14 amino acids. The CDR3 sequence is CAWSTSPGEETQYF. The CDR3 region has the DNA TGTGCCTGGAGTACTAGTCCGGGTGAAGAGACCCAGTACTTC.

The CDR3 DNA follows: TGTGCCAGCAGCCCCTTGACAGGGTCAGATACGCAGTATTTT. As protein: CASSPLTGSDTQYF. V is TRBV14 and J is TRBJ2-3, with 7 nucleotides matching TRBD1. This CDR3 is 14 amino acids long. After removal of 4 bases from V and 4 bases from J, the junction contained 5 bases not matched to a gene. CDR1 is SGHDN, CDR2 FVKESK, per germline.

This sequence joins TRBV5-1 and TRBJ1-1, with 10 bases matching TRBD1. CDR3 length equals 14 residues. Germline assignment: CDR1 SGHRS and CDR2 YFSETQ. After removal of 4 bases from V and 4 bases from J, the junction contained 4 bases not matched to a gene. CDR3 coding DNA: TGCGCCAGCAGCCCAAGGACAGGGGGCACTGAAGCTTTCTTT. This gives the protein CASSPRTGGTEAFF. The whole variable domain, filled in from reference TRBV5-1 and TRBJ1-1, reads KAGVTQTPRYLIKTRGQQVTLSCSPISGHRSVSWYQQTPGQGLQFLFEYFSETQRNKGNFPGRFSGRQFSNSRSEMNVSTLELGDSALYLCASSPRTGGTEAFFGQGTRLTVV.

The rearrangement joins TRBV29-1 to TRBJ2-7; 7 bases match TRBD2. The CDR3 has 15 residues. The ends lost 4 bases at V and 9 bases at J; junction bases unmatched: 18. Germline values: CDR1 SQVTM, CDR2 ANQGSEA. The CDR3 DNA reads TGCAGCGTTGGAGCCAGACCGGGACTAAGACGGCTGCAGTACGTC. Its translation is CSVGARPGLRRLQYV.

The CDR3 protein is CAWSRAAGQETQYF. Written as DNA, the CDR3 is TGTGCCTGGAGTAGGGCAGCTGGCCAAGAGACCCAGTACTTC. This sequence joins TRBV30 and TRBJ2-5; D is unresolved. The CDR3 totals 14 residues. Trimming cost V 2 bases and J 1 base, with 11 bases left between them. The germline gives CDR1 GTSNPN, CDR2 SVGIG (reference sequence).

Only a few counts were recorded for this clone. The rearrangement uses TRBV4-1 and TRBJ1-5; no reliable D call. Trimming stripped 0 bases from V and 5 bases from J, with 14 bases between. Germline CDR1 MGHRA, CDR2 YSYEKL. This CDR3 has 16 amino acids. The CDR3, as DNA: TGCGCCAGCAGCCAAGATGCCCATGCCCCCTATCAGCCCCAGCATTTT. This codes for CASSQDAHAPYQPQHF.

V gene TRBV6-5 combines with J gene TRBJ1-4; maybe TRBD1 (6 bases). Germline values: CDR1 MNHEY, CDR2 SVGAGI. The V end was cut by 4 bases, the J end by 2 bases, with 14 bases between. CDR3 length: 16 residues. In DNA form, the CDR3 reads TGTGCCAGCAGTTTAGGGGGAATAGAGACTAATGAAAAACTGTTTTTT. This gives the protein CASSLGGIETNEKLFF.

The chain links TRBV6-6 to TRBJ1-5; D is unresolved. Germline loops: CDR1 MNHNY, CDR2 SVGAGI (reference sequence). V dropped 0 bases and J dropped 0 bases, with 6 bases sitting between them. The length of the CDR3 is 15 residues. The CDR3 bases are TGTGCCAGCAGTTACTCCAGATATAGCAATCAGCCCCAGCATTTT. This gives the protein CASSYSRYSNQPQHF.

The table lists this clone with a count of one. J is TRBJ2-1 and V is TRBV7-9, with 9 bases lining up with TRBD2. The CDR3 totals 15 residues. Looked up from germline, CDR1 is SEHNR and CDR2 is FQNEAQ (reference sequence). The junction had 4 bases not matched to a gene; V was cut back by 2 bases and J by 5 bases. CDR3 in amino acids: CASSLLAGGDNEQFF. The DNA for the CDR3 is TGTGCCAGCAGCTTATTGGCGGGGGGGGACAATGAGCAGTTCTTC.

The V call is TRBV5-1, the J call TRBJ2-3; D is undetermined. In germline, CDR1 is SGHRS, CDR2 YFSETQ. V gave up 0 bases and J gave up 3 bases, with 11 bases separating them. CDR3 size: 15 residues. The CDR3 DNA sequence: TGCGCCAGCAGCTTGGAAGGGCACCCTACAGATACGCAGTATTTT. Protein product: CASSLEGHPTDTQYF.

V gene TRBV7-2 combines with J gene TRBJ2-5; tentatively, D is TRBD1 or TRBD2 (7 bases each). From germline, CDR1 is SGHTA and CDR2 FQGNSA. CDR3 size: 15 residues. V was trimmed by 1 base and J by 4 bases, leaving 13 bases between them. DNA for the CDR3: TGTGCCAGCAGCTTAGTTGCAGGGGGGGGAGAGACCCAGTACTTC. Amino acids: CASSLVAGGGETQYF.

The chain links TRBV7-9 to TRBJ2-5; 8 nucleotides match TRBD2. The CDR3 loop spans 14 amino acids. Germline V gene sequence: CDR1 SEHNR, CDR2 FQNEAQ (reference sequence). V shed 3 bases, J shed 1 base, and the junction held 1 base outside the gene matches. The CDR3 nucleotides are TGTGCCAGCAGCTTCGGGGGGGGCCAAGAGACCCAGTACTTC. This gives the protein CASSFGGGQETQYF.

The rearrangement joins TRBV6-6 to TRBJ1-3; D is ambiguous. The V end was cut by 2 bases, the J end by 0 bases, with 11 bases between. The CDR3 runs to 16 residues. Germline CDR1 and CDR2: MNHNY and SVGAGI (reference sequence). The DNA of the CDR3 is TGTGCCAGCAGTTACCAGGTCCCCGCCTCTGGAAACACCATATATTTT. It codes for CASSYQVPASGNTIYF.